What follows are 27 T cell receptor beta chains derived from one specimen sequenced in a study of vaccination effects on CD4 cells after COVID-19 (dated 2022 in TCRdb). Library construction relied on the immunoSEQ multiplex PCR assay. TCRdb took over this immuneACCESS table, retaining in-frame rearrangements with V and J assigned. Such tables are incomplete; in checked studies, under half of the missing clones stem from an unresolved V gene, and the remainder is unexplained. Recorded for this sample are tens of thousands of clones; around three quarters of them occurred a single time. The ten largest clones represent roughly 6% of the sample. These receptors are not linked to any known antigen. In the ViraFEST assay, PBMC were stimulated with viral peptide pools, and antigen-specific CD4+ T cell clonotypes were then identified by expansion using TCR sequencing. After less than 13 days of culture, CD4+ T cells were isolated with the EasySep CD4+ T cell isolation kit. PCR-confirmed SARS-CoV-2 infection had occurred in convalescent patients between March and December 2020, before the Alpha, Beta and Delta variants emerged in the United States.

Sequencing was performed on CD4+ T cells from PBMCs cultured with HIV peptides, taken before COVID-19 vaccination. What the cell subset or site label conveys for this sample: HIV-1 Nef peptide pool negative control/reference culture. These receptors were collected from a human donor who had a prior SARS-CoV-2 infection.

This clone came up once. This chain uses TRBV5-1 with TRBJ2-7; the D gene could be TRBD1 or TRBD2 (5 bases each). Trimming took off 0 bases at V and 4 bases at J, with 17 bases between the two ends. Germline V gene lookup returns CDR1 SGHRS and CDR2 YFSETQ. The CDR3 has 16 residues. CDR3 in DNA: TGCGCCAGCAGCTTGGCACCAGGGACGGACTCTTACGAGCAGTACTTC. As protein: CASSLAPGTDSYEQYF.

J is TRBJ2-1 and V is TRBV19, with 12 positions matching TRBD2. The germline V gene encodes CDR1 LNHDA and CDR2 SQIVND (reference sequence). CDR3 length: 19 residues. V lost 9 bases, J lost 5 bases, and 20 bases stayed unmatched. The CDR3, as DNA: TGTGCCAGCCCTAGAATTGGACTAGCGGGATATAAGGAGGACAATGAGCAGTTCTTC. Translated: CASPRIGLAGYKEDNEQFF.

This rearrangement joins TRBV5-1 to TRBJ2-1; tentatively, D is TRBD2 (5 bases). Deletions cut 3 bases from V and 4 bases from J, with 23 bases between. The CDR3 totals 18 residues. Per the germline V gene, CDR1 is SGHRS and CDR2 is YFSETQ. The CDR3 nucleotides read TGCGCCAGCAGCTCGCAAATAAGTAGCGCAGGAACGTACAATGAGCAGTTCTTC. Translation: CASSSQISSAGTYNEQFF.

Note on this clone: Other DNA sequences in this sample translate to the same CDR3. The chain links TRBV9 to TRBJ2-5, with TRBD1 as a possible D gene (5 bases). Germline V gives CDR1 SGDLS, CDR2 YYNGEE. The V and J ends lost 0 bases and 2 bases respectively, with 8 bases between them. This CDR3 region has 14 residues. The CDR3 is CASSVGREQETQYF. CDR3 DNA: TGTGCCAGCAGCGTAGGCAGGGAACAAGAGACCCAGTACTTC.

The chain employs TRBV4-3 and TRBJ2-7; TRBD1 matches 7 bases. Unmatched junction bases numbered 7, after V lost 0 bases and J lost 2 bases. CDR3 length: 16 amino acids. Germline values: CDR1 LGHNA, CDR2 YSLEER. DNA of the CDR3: TGCGCCAGCAGCCAAGACGTAAACAGGGGTCCCTACGAGCAGTACTTC. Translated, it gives CASSQDVNRGPYEQYF.

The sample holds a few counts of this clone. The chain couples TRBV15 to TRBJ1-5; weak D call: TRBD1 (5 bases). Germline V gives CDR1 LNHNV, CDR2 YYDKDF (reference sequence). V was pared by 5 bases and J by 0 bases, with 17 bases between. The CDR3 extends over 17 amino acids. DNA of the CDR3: TGTGCCACCAGCTCTAGACCCAACAGGTTTAGCAATCAGCCCCAGCATTTT. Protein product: CATSSRPNRFSNQPQHF.

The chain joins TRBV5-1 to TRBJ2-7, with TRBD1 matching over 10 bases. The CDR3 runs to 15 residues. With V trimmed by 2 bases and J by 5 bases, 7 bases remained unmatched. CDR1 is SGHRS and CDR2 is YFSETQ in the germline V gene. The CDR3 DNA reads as TGCGCCAGCAGCTTTTCCGGGACAGGGGTAAACGAGCAGTACTTC. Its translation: CASSFSGTGVNEQYF.

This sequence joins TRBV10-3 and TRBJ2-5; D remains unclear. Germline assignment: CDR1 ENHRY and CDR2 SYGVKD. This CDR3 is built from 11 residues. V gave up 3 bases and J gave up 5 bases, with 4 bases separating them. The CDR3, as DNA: TGTGCCATCAGTGAAACGGAGACCCAGTACTTC. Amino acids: CAISETETQYF.

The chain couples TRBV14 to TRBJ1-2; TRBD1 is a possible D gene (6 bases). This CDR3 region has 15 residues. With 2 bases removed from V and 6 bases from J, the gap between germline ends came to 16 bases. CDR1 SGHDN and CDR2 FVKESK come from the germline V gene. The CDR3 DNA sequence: TGTGCCAGCAGCCAACAACCGGGGGCGCGGGATGGCTACACCTTC. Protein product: CASSQQPGARDGYTF.

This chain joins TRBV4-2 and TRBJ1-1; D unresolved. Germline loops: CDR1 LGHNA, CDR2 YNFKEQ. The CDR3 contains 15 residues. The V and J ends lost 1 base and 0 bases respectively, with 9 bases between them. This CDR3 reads CASSQVSVLNTEAFF. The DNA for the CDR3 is TGTGCCAGCAGCCAAGTTTCAGTACTGAACACTGAAGCTTTCTTT.

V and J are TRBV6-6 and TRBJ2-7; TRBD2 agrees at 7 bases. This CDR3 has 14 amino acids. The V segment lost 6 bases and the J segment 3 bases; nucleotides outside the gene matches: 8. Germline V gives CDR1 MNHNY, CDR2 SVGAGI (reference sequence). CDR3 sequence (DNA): TGTGCCAGCAGCCCCACCGGGGGGATCTACGAGCAGTACTTC. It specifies CASSPTGGIYEQYF.

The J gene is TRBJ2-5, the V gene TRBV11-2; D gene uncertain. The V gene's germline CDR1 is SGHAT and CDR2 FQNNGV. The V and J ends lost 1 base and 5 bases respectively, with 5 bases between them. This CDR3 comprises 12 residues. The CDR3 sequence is CASSLVAETQYF. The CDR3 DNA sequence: TGTGCCAGCAGCTTAGTTGCGGAGACCCAGTACTTC. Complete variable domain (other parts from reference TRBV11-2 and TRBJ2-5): EAGVAQSPRYKIIEKRQSVAFWCNPISGHATLYWYQQILGQGPKLLIQFQNNGVVDDSQLPKDRFSAERLKGVDSTLKIQPAKLEDSAVYLCASSLVAETQYFGPGTRLLVL.

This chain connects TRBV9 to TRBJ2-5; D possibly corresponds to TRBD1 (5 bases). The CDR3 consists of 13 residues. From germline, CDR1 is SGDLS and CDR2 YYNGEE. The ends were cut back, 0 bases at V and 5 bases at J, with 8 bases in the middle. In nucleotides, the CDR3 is TGTGCCAGCAGCGTAGGACAGATGGAGACCCAGTACTTC. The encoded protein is CASSVGQMETQYF.

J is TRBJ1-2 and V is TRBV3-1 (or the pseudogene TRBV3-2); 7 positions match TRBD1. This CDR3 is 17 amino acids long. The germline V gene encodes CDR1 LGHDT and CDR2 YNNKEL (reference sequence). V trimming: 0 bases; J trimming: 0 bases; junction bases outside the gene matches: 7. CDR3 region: CASSQDSKGTANYGYTF. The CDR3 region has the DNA TGTGCCAGCAGCCAAGACTCAAAGGGGACAGCTAACTATGGCTACACCTTC.

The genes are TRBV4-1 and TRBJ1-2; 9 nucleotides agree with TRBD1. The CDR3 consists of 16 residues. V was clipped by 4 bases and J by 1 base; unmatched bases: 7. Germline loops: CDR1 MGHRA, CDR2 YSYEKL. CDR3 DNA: TGCGCCAGCAGCCGAGAGGGGGACAGGGTTAACTATGGCTACACCTTC. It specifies CASSREGDRVNYGYTF.

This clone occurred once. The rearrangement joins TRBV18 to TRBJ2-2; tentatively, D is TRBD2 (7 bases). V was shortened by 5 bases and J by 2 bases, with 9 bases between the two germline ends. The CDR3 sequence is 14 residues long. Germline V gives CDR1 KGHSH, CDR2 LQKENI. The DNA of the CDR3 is TGTGCCAGCTCAGGCGGGGGCAACACCGGGGAGCTGTTTTTT. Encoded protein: CASSGGGNTGELFF.

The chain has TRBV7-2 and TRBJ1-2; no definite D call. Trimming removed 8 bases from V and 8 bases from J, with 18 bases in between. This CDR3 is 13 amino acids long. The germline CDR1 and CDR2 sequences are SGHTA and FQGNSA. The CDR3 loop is CASRRTQGIGYTF. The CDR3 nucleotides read TGTGCCAGCCGTCGGACTCAAGGGATAGGCTACACCTTC.

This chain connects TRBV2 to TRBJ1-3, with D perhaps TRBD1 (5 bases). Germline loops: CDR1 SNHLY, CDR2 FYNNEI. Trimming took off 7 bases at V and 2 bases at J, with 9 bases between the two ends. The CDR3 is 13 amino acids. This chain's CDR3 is CASMGTTGNTIYF. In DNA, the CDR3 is TGTGCCAGCATGGGGACGACTGGAAACACCATATATTTT.

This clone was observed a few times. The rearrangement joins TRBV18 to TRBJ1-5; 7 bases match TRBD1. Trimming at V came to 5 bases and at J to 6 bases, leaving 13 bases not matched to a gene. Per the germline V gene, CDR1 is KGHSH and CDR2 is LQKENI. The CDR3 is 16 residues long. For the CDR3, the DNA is TGTGCCAGCTCAACTGGGATCAACAGGGGCGGTCAGCCCCAGCATTTT. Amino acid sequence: CASSTGINRGGQPQHF.

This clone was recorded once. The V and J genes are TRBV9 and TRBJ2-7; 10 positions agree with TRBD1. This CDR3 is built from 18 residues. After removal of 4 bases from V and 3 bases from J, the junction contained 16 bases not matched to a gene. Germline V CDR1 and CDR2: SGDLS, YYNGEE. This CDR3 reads CASSPSPGGQGYGYEQYF. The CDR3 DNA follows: TGTGCCAGCAGCCCGAGTCCCGGGGGACAGGGGTATGGCTACGAGCAGTACTTC.

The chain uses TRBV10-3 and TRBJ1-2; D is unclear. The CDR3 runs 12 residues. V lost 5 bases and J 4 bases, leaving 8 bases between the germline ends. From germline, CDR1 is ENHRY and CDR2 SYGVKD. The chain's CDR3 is CAISLHSYGYTF. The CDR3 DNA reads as TGTGCCATCAGTTTGCATTCCTATGGCTACACCTTC.

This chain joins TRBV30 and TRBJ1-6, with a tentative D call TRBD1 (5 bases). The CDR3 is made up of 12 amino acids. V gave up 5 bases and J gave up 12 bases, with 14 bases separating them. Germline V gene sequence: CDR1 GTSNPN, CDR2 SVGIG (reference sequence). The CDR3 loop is CAWAGDAKPLHF. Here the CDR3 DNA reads TGTGCCTGGGCCGGGGACGCAAAACCCCTCCACTTT.

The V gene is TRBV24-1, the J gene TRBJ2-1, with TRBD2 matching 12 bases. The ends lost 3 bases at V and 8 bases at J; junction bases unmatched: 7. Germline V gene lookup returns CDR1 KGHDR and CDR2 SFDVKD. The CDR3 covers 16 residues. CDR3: CATSDTTSGSLYEQFF. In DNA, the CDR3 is TGTGCCACCAGTGATACGACTAGCGGGAGTTTGTATGAGCAGTTCTTC.

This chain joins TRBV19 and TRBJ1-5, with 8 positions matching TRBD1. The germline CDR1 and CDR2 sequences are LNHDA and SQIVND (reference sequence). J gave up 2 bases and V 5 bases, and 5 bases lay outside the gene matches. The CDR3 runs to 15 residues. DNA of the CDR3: TGTGCCAGTAGTCGGACAGGGAAGGGCAATCAGCCCCAGCATTTT. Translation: CASSRTGKGNQPQHF.

The CDR3: CASSLDLQLNYGYTF. For the CDR3, the DNA is TGTGCCAGCAGTTTAGATCTACAGCTTAACTATGGCTACACCTTC. The V call is TRBV28, the J call TRBJ1-2; D is undetermined. The CDR3 is 15 amino acids. V dropped 2 bases and J dropped 1 base, with 11 bases sitting between them. Germline V CDR1 and CDR2: MDHEN, SYDVKM.

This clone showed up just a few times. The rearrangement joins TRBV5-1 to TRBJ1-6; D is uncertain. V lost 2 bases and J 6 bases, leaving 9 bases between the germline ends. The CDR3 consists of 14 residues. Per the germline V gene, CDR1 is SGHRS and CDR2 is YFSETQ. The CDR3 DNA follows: TGCGCCAGCAGCTTTGGCTCTGGTAATTCACCCCTCCACTTT. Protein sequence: CASSFGSGNSPLHF.

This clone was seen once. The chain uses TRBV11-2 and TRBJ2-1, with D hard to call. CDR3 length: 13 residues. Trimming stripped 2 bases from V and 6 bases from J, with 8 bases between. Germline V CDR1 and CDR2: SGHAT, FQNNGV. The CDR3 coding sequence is TGTGCCAGCAGCTTAAACGGCCGCAATGAGCAGTTCTTC. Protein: CASSLNGRNEQFF. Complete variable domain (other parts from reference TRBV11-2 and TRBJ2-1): EAGVAQSPRYKIIEKRQSVAFWCNPISGHATLYWYQQILGQGPKLLIQFQNNGVVDDSQLPKDRFSAERLKGVDSTLKIQPAKLEDSAVYLCASSLNGRNEQFFGPGTRLTVL.